Below are 26 T cell receptor beta chains sequenced from a single sample in a study of blood T cell repertoires in COVID-19 (dated by TCRdb to between 2020 and 2021). The library was made by the immunoSEQ multiplex PCR assay. The table was pulled from immuneACCESS by TCRdb, which kept in-frame rearrangements only. Such tables lose some clones; where checked, under half of the loss comes from unresolved V genes, and the rest has no known cause. The sample contains approximately 250,000 clones, about 82% of them found a single time. Together, the top ten hold approximately 6.2% of the sample. Sequenced: peripheral blood. Receptor source: an elderly woman with COVID-19, enrolled during active disease.

The chain couples TRBV5-1 to TRBJ2-2, with D tentatively TRBD2 (6 bases). The CDR3 totals 15 residues. From germline, CDR1 is SGHRS and CDR2 YFSETQ. The V end lost 5 bases, the J end lost 5 bases, and 16 bases lay between the germline ends. The CDR3 sequence: CASRERAGSTGELFF. In DNA form, the CDR3 reads TGCGCCAGCAGGGAGCGGGCGGGTTCTACCGGGGAGCTGTTTTTT.

The rearrangement joins TRBV7-2 to TRBJ1-1; possibly TRBD1 for D (5 bases). The CDR3 spans 14 residues. The germline CDR1 and CDR2 sequences are SGHTA and FQGNSA. Trimming took 0 bases from V and 5 from J, leaving 10 bases between them. In DNA form, the CDR3 reads TGTGCCAGCAGCTTAGCAGGGGCCGAGACTGAAGCTTTCTTT. It codes for CASSLAGAETEAFF.

This clone occurred once. The V gene is TRBV11-2, the J gene TRBJ1-6, with D tentatively TRBD1 (6 bases). V lost 5 bases, J lost 10 bases, and 12 bases lay in between. The CDR3 is 13 amino acids. The germline V gene has CDR1 SGHAT and CDR2 FQNNGV. CDR3 sequence: CASSLGQTSPLHF. CDR3 DNA: TGTGCCAGCAGCCTAGGACAGACCTCACCCCTCCACTTT. The full variable domain, its missing parts supplied by reference TRBV11-2 and TRBJ1-6, is EAGVAQSPRYKIIEKRQSVAFWCNPISGHATLYWYQQILGQGPKLLIQFQNNGVVDDSQLPKDRFSAERLKGVDSTLKIQPAKLEDSAVYLCASSLGQTSPLHFGNGTRLTVT.

J is TRBJ2-7 and V is TRBV28; TRBD1 might be the D (6 bases). Germline CDR1 is MDHEN and CDR2 is SYDVKM. The CDR3 contains 13 residues. CDR3 nucleotides: TGTGCCAGCAGCCCCCGGGGATGGGGGACAATTAACGTC. Its protein product is CASSPRGWGTINV.

Comment on this clone: The same CDR3 is also encoded by other DNA sequences in this sample. The chain employs TRBV18 and TRBJ2-3; D is possibly TRBD1 (5 bases). The CDR3 extends over 12 amino acids. V lost 2 bases, J lost 5 bases, and 5 bases lay in between. Germline V gene lookup returns CDR1 KGHSH and CDR2 LQKENI. The CDR3 region is CASSPRGDTQYF. The CDR3 DNA sequence: TGTGCCAGCTCACCAAGGGGAGATACGCAGTATTTT.

V usage is TRBV24-1 and J usage is TRBJ2-1; 8 bases align to TRBD1. There are 15 residues in the CDR3. Germline V gives CDR1 KGHDR, CDR2 SFDVKD. V gave up 9 bases and J gave up 8 bases; unmatched junction bases: 14. This chain's CDR3 is CATEDRGKPTDEQFF. Here the CDR3 DNA reads TGTGCCACCGAAGACAGGGGTAAACCGACGGATGAGCAGTTCTTC.

V and J are TRBV6-2 or TRBV6-3 and TRBJ2-3; 8 nucleotides align to TRBD2. Germline values: CDR1 MNHEY, CDR2 SVGEGT. The CDR3 extends over 15 amino acids. The V segment lost 4 bases and the J segment 2 bases; nucleotides outside the gene matches: 5. The CDR3 is CASSSRGGLTDTQYF. As DNA, the CDR3 is TGTGCCAGCAGTTCCCGGGGGGGCCTCACAGATACGCAGTATTTT.

J is TRBJ2-7 and V is TRBV7-2, with D hard to call. Germline V CDR1 and CDR2: SGHTA, FQGNSA. V dropped 5 bases and J dropped 0 bases, with 17 bases sitting between them. The CDR3 runs to 16 residues. CDR3 in DNA: TGTGCCAGCAGCCCACCCGGTCCCGCAGGCTCCTACGAGCAGTACTTC. The encoded protein is CASSPPGPAGSYEQYF.

V is TRBV5-5 and J is TRBJ1-2; 10 nucleotides agree with TRBD1. With V trimmed by 2 bases and J by 4 bases, 8 bases remained unmatched. The germline CDR1 and CDR2 sequences are SGHKS and YYEKEE (reference sequence). The CDR3 totals 16 residues. This CDR3 reads CASSLYSGTGAYGYTF. In DNA form, the CDR3 reads TGTGCCAGCAGCTTATATTCCGGGACAGGGGCCTATGGCTACACCTTC.

V gene TRBV2 combines with J gene TRBJ2-3; the D gene is possibly TRBD1 (6 bases). Germline V gene data show CDR1 as SNHLY and CDR2 as FYNNEI. V lost 4 bases and J lost 1, with 12 bases in between. The CDR3 spans 15 residues. The DNA for the CDR3 is TGTGCCAGCAGTGGGGGGCTAGTAGGCACAGATACGCAGTATTTT. Translating gives CASSGGLVGTDTQYF.

The rearrangement joins TRBV28 to TRBJ2-7; D is possibly TRBD2 (6 bases). V lost 3 bases and J lost 7, with 10 bases in between. Germline V gene lookup returns CDR1 MDHEN and CDR2 SYDVKM. The CDR3 is 12 residues long. The DNA for the CDR3 is TGTGCCAGCAGTTTTCCAGGGAGGGAGCAGTACGTC. Translated: CASSFPGREQYV.

The chain is built from TRBV28 and TRBJ1-2; a weak D match, TRBD1 (6 bases). This CDR3 has 15 residues. The germline V gene has CDR1 MDHEN and CDR2 SYDVKM. The ends were cut back, 4 bases at V and 3 bases at J, with 15 bases in the middle. The CDR3 is CASSSQGPGDYGYTF. The CDR3 bases are TGTGCCAGCAGTTCCCAGGGGCCAGGGGACTATGGCTACACCTTC.

The rearrangement links TRBV19 to TRBJ1-5, with D perhaps matching TRBD1 (6 bases). The germline gives CDR1 LNHDA, CDR2 SQIVND (reference sequence). There are 14 residues in the CDR3. V was clipped by 7 bases and J by 6 bases, with 16 bases between them. CDR3 protein: CASNTGKDGQPQHF. DNA for the CDR3: TGTGCCAGTAATACAGGGAAGGACGGTCAGCCCCAGCATTTT.

J is TRBJ2-3 and V is TRBV10-3; D may be TRBD1 (6 bases). The CDR3 length is 15 residues. Trimming took off 0 bases at V and 2 bases at J, with 9 bases between the two ends. The germline V gene encodes CDR1 ENHRY and CDR2 SYGVKD. The CDR3: CAISESTGNTDTQYF. For the CDR3, the DNA is TGTGCCATCAGTGAGTCGACAGGTAACACAGATACGCAGTATTTT.

This rearrangement joins TRBV28 to TRBJ1-2; tentatively, D is TRBD1 (5 bases). The CDR3 contains 16 residues. Trimming cost V 3 bases and J 7 bases, with 21 bases left between them. Germline V gene sequence: CDR1 MDHEN, CDR2 SYDVKM. The CDR3 DNA reads as TGTGCCAGCAGTTTCAGTCAGGGAAACTCCTATCGTGGCTACACCTTC. As protein: CASSFSQGNSYRGYTF.

J is TRBJ2-2 and V is TRBV19, with D perhaps matching TRBD2 (6 bases). V was cut by 6 bases and J by 1 base, with 9 bases left in between. The CDR3 is 14 residues long. In germline, CDR1 is LNHDA, CDR2 SQIVND (reference sequence). CDR3 sequence reads: CASRAGGNTGELFF. CDR3 bases: TGTGCCAGTAGAGCGGGCGGGAACACCGGGGAGCTGTTTTTT.

The rearrangement joins TRBV5-6 to TRBJ2-5; possible D gene TRBD2, 6 bases. Germline values: CDR1 SGHDT, CDR2 YYEEEE. V lost 1 base, J lost 2 bases, and 9 bases lay in between. The CDR3 runs 14 residues. The CDR3 coding sequence is TGTGCCAGCAGCTTGTTCCTAGCGCAAGAGACCCAGTACTTC. This gives the protein CASSLFLAQETQYF.

The gene calls are TRBV30 and TRBJ1-6, with 10 bases that match TRBD1. The V gene's germline CDR1 is GTSNPN and CDR2 SVGIG (reference sequence). This CDR3 is 17 amino acids long. With 4 bases clipped from V and 0 bases from J, the junction kept 6 bases outside the gene matches. The DNA for the CDR3 is TGTGCCTGGACCGGACAGGGGGACAGCTCCTATAATTCACCCCTCCACTTT. Encoded protein: CAWTGQGDSSYNSPLHF.

The rearrangement links TRBV19 to TRBJ2-2, with 7 positions matching TRBD1. With V trimmed by 7 bases and J by 8 bases, 7 bases remained unmatched. The CDR3 has 13 amino acids. Germline values: CDR1 LNHDA, CDR2 SQIVND (reference sequence). The CDR3 DNA is TGTGCCAGTACTCAGGGGGTAATTGGGGAGCTGTTTTTT. It is translated as CASTQGVIGELFF.

The V gene is TRBV4-2, the J gene TRBJ2-7; TRBD1 aligns across 9 bases. CDR3 length equals 17 residues. V was clipped by 2 bases and J by 0 bases; unmatched bases: 8. In germline, CDR1 is LGHNA, CDR2 YNFKEQ. As DNA, the CDR3 is TGTGCCAGCAGCCAAAATTCGGGGACAGGGAGCTCCTACGAGCAGTACTTC. Its translation: CASSQNSGTGSSYEQYF.

The chain combines TRBV15 with TRBJ1-2; weak D call: TRBD1 (5 bases). Germline CDR1 is LNHNV and CDR2 is YYDKDF (reference sequence). CDR3 length: 14 amino acids. V was trimmed by 1 base and J by 1 base, leaving 7 bases between them. CDR3 region: CATSRGGGNYGYTF. CDR3 sequence (DNA): TGTGCCACCAGCAGAGGGGGGGGTAACTATGGCTACACCTTC. Variable domain in full (rest from reference TRBV15 and TRBJ1-2): DAMVIQNPRYQVTQFGKPVTLSCSQTLNHNVMYWYQQKSSQAPKLLFHYYDKDFNNEADTPDNFQSRRPNTSFCFLDIRSPGLGDTAMYLCATSRGGGNYGYTFGSGTRLTVV.

This clone was picked up a small number of times. The chain couples TRBV6-2 or TRBV6-3 to TRBJ2-7; 7 bases are a match to TRBD2. The CDR3 loop spans 16 amino acids. J was trimmed by 2 bases and V by 5 bases; bases with no gene match: 12. Per the germline V gene, CDR1 is MNHEY and CDR2 is SVGEGT. The CDR3 is CASSTLDGEGPYEQYF. The CDR3 nucleotides read TGTGCCAGCAGTACCCTCGACGGGGAGGGCCCCTACGAGCAGTACTTC.

A single count supports this clone. The chain is built from TRBV7-3 and TRBJ2-2, with 10 positions matching TRBD2. J gave up 2 bases and V 3 bases, and 3 bases lay outside the gene matches. The CDR3 runs to 16 residues. Looked up from germline, CDR1 is SGHTA and CDR2 is FQGTGA. CDR3 region: CASSFSSGGNTGELFF. CDR3 nucleotide sequence: TGTGCCAGCAGCTTTTCTAGCGGGGGAAACACCGGGGAGCTGTTTTTT.

The rearrangement links TRBV5-1 to TRBJ1-5; tentatively, D is TRBD1 (6 bases). The CDR3 covers 14 residues. Trimming took 4 bases from V and 4 from J, leaving 12 bases between them. The V gene's germline CDR1 is SGHRS and CDR2 YFSETQ. The CDR3 protein is CASSEQGENQPQHF. CDR3 DNA: TGCGCCAGCAGCGAACAGGGAGAAAATCAGCCCCAGCATTTT.

The V call is TRBV6-5, the J call TRBJ1-5, with D uncertain. Trimming took 0 bases from V and 6 from J, leaving 12 bases between them. This CDR3 contains 15 residues. Germline CDR1 is MNHEY and CDR2 is SVGAGI. The CDR3 here is CASSYSRRLSQPQHF. For the CDR3, the DNA is TGTGCCAGCAGTTACTCGCGCAGGTTGAGTCAGCCCCAGCATTTT.

As to this clone: Other DNA sequences in this specimen translate into the identical CDR3. The chain employs TRBV7-2 and TRBJ2-5; 8 bases line up with TRBD2. Germline trimming cut 5 bases from V and 5 bases from J; bases unmatched to any gene: 7. The CDR3 runs to 14 residues. In germline, CDR1 is SGHTA, CDR2 FQGNSA. CDR3 amino acids: CASSPGGLGETQYF. The DNA for the CDR3 is TGTGCCAGCAGCCCGGGGGGGCTGGGGGAGACCCAGTACTTC.